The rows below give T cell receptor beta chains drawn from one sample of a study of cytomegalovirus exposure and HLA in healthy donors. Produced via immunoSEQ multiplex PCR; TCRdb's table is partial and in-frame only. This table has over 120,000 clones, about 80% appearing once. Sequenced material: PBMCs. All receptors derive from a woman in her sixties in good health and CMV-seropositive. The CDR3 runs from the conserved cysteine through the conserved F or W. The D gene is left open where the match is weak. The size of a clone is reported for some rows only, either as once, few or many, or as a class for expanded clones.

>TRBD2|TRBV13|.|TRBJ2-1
TGTGCCAGCAGCCTGCCGGCGGGGGGATCCTACAATGAGCAGTTCTTC
CASSLPAGGSYNEQFF
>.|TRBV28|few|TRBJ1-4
TGTGCCAGCAGTCAACAGGGAGGGTCGGCTAATGAAAAACTGTTTTTT
CASSQQGGSANEKLFF
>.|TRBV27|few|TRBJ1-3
TGTGCCAGCCTAGCCGGGCCCTCTGGAAACACCATATATTTT
CASLAGPSGNTIYF
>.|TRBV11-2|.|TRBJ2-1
TGTGCCAGCAGCTTAGCCGGTGAGCAGTTCTTC
CASSLAGEQFF
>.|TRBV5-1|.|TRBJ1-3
TGCGCCAGCAGCTACGCCACAGGGTCTGGAAACACCATATATTTT
CASSYATGSGNTIYF
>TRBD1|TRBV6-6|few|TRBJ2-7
TGTGCCAGCAGATCCCGGGACAGGGACTACGAGCAGTACTTC
CASRSRDRDYEQYF
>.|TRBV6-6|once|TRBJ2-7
TGTGCCAGCAGTTCCCCCGACAGAAACCCCTACGAGCAGTACTTC
CASSSPDRNPYEQYF
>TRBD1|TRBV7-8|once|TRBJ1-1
TGTGCCAGCAGCCCGAGACAGGGGTCGAACACTGAAGCTTTCTTT
CASSPRQGSNTEAFF
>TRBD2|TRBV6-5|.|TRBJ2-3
TGTGCCAGCAGTTCATTAGCGGGAGGCATCACAGATACGCAGTATTTT
CASSSLAGGITDTQYF
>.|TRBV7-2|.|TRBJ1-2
TGTGCCAGCAGCTTAACGTCCGCCAGCGGTTACTATGGCTACACCTTC
CASSLTSASGYYGYTF
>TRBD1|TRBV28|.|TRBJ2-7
TGTGCCAGCAGCACAGGGGCCCCCTCCTACGAGCAGTACTTC
CASSTGAPSYEQYF
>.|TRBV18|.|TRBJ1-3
TGTGCCAGCTCGCCGACAGGTTCCTCTGGAAACACCATATATTTT
CASSPTGSSGNTIYF
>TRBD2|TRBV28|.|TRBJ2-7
TGTGCCAGCAGTTTTTTATCCGGGACTAGCGGGATCTACGAGCAGTACTTC
CASSFLSGTSGIYEQYF
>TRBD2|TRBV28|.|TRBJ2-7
TGTGCCAGCGGGCCGGGGGGTCGCTACGAGCAGTACTTC
CASGPGGRYEQYF
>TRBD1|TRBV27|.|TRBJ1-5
TGTGCCAGCAGCAGGGACAGCTATAGCAATCAGCCCCAGCATTTT
CASSRDSYSNQPQHF
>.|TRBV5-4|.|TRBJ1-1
TGTGCCAGCAGCTTGGCGGGGTCCCGACCCGGGCTCGCTGAAGCTTTCTTT
CASSLAGSRPGLAEAFF
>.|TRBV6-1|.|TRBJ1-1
TGTGCCAGCAGTGAACCTACCGTCACTGAAGCTTTCTTT
CASSEPTVTEAFF
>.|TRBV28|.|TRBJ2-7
TGTGCCAGCAGTTTAAACCCTACCCTCTACGAGCAGTACTTC
CASSLNPTLYEQYF
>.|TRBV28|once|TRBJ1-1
TGTGCCAGCAGACTAGGCTTAAACACTGAAGCTTTCTTT
CASRLGLNTEAFF
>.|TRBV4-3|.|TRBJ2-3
TGCGCCAGCAGCCGCGCCATACTATCCGACACAGATACGCAGTATTTT
CASSRAILSDTDTQYF
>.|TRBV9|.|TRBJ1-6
TGTGCCAGCAGCGTCAAGACAGCTAATTCACCCCTCCACTTT
CASSVKTANSPLHF
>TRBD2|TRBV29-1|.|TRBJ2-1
TGCAGCGTTGAGGGGACAGAGACCGGGACTAGCGGGAGACGCTACAATGAGCAGTTCTTC
CSVEGTETGTSGRRYNEQFF
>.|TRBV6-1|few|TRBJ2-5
TGTGCCAGCACTCGGACAGACCAGACTAAAGAGCAGTACTTC
CASTRTDQTKEQYF
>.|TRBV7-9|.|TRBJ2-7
TGTGCCAGCAGCTTTCGATCGCCCTCGGGGGAGCAGTACTTC
CASSFRSPSGEQYF
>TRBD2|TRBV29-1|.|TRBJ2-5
TGCAGCGGGGGGGGAATCCAAGAGACCCAGTACTTC
CSGGGIQETQYF
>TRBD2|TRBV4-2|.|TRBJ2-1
TGTGCCAGCAGCCAAGGTCTAGCGGGGATGGATGAGCAGTTCTTC
CASSQGLAGMDEQFF
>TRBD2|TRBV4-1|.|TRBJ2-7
TGCGCCAGCAGCCAATTCCCCGGGACTAGCGGGAACAGGTACGAGCAGTACTTC
CASSQFPGTSGNRYEQYF
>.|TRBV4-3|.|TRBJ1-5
TGCGCCAGCAGCCAAGGGAAGACACAGCCCCAGCATTTT
CASSQGKTQPQHF
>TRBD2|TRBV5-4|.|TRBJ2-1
TGTGCCAGCACCGCAATAGCGGGAGGTTCCTACAATGAGCAGTTCTTC
CASTAIAGGSYNEQFF
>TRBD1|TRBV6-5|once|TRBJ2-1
TGTGCCAGCAGTTACTCGGACAGGGGGCCCTACAATGAGCAGTTCTTC
CASSYSDRGPYNEQFF
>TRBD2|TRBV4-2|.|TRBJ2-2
TGTGCCAGCAGCCAAGAGGGTAGCGGGGGGGGGTCCGGGGAGCTGTTTTTT
CASSQEGSGGGSGELFF
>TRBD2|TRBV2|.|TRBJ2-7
TGTGCCAGCAGGGTAGCTAGCGGGAGGGGCTACGAGCAGTACTTC
CASRVASGRGYEQYF
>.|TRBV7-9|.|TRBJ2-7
TGTGCCAGCAGCTTAGAGGACAGCCCCTACGAGCAGTACTTC
CASSLEDSPYEQYF
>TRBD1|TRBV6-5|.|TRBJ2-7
TGTGCCAGCAGTTACTCGGGGACAGGCGAGCAGTACTTC
CASSYSGTGEQYF
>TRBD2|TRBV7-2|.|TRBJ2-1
TGTGCCAGCAGCTCTTCGGGACTAGCGGGAGATGAGCAGTTCTTC
CASSSSGLAGDEQFF
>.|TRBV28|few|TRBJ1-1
TGTGCCAGCAGTTCGCACATGAACACTGAAGCTTTCTTT
CASSSHMNTEAFF
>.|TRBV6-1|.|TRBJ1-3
TGTGCCAGCGGGGAGGGAAGCCGAAACACCATATATTTT
CASGEGSRNTIYF
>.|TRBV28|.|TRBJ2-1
TGTGCCAGCAGTCACACCAGGGGCAGTAATGAGCAGTTCTTC
CASSHTRGSNEQFF
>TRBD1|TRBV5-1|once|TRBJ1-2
TGCGCCAGCAGTTCTGGGACAGAGATCTATGGCTACACCTTC
CASSSGTEIYGYTF
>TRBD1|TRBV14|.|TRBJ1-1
TGTGCCAGCAGCGGATCACAGGGGGGAGCCACTGAAGCTTTCTTT
CASSGSQGGATEAFF
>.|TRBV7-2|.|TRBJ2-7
TGTGCCAGCAGCCCCTACAGGGCCTACGAGCAGTACTTC
CASSPYRAYEQYF
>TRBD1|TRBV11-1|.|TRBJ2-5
TGTGCCAGCAGCTTAAACAGGGGGCACTGGGAGACCCAGTACTTC
CASSLNRGHWETQYF
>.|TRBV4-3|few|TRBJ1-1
TGCGCCAGCAGCTTTACACCCAACACTGAAGCTTTCTTT
CASSFTPNTEAFF
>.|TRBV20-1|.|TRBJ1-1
TGCAGTGCCAGGATGAACACTGAAGCTTTCTTT
CSARMNTEAFF
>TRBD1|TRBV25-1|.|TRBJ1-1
TGTGCCAGCACCAAACAGGGGGCCACTGAAGCTTTCTTT
CASTKQGATEAFF
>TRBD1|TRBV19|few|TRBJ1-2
TGTGCCAGTAGTATGAGGGGGCGCGATGGCTACACCTTC
CASSMRGRDGYTF
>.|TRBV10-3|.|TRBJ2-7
TGTGCCATCAGTGAATTTCCGAGGGATGTCTCCTACGAGCAGTACTTC
CAISEFPRDVSYEQYF
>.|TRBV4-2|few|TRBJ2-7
TGTGCCAGCAGCCAAGATTTGGGGCTAGCCTACGAGCAGTACTTC
CASSQDLGLAYEQYF
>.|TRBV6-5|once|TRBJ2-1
TGTGCCAGCAGTTATACTGGTAGCTCCTACAATGAGCAGTTCTTC
CASSYTGSSYNEQFF
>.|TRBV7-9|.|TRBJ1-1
TGTGCCAGCAGCGCCCAGACAGGCGTGAACACTGAAGCTTTCTTT
CASSAQTGVNTEAFF